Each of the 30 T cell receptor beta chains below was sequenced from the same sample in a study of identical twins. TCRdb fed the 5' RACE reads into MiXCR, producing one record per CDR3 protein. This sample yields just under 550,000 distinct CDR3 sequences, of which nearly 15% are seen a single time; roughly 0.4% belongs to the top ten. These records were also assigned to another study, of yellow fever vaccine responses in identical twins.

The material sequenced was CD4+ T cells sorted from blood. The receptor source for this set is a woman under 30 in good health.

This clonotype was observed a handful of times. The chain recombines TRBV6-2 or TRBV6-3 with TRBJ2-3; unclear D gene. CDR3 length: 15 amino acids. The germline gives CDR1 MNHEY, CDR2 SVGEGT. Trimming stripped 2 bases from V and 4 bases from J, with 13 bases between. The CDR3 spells CASSYGYLFSDTQYF. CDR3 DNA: TGTGCCAGCAGTTACGGGTATTTGTTTTCAGATACGCAGTATTTT.

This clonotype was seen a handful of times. The CDR3 reads CASSPGLQGKNSQYF. CDR3 nucleotides: TGCGCCAGCAGCCCAGGATTACAGGGGAAGAATTCCCAGTACTTC. The chain uses TRBV5-1 and TRBJ2-4; 7 nucleotides agree with TRBD1. CDR1 is SGHRS and CDR2 is YFSETQ in the germline V gene. CDR3 size: 15 residues. V shed 4 bases, J shed 13 bases, and the junction held 17 bases outside the gene matches.

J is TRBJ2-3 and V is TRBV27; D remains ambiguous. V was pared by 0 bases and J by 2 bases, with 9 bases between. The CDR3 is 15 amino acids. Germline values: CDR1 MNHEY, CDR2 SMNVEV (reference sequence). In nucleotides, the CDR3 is TGTGCCAGCAGTTTATCCCGGGCAAACACAGATACGCAGTATTTT. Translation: CASSLSRANTDTQYF.

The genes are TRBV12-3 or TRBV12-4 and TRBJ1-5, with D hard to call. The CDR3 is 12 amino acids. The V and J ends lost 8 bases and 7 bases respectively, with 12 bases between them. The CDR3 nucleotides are TGTGCCAGCGCGTACCTGAGACAGCCCCAGCATTTT. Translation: CASAYLRQPQHF.

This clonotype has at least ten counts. CDR3 sequence reads: CASRKKTLNTEAFF. The CDR3, as DNA: TGTGCCAGCAGGAAGAAAACACTGAACACTGAAGCTTTCTTT. This rearrangement joins TRBV12-3 or TRBV12-4 to TRBJ1-1, with D uncertain. The CDR3 runs to 14 residues. V dropped 6 bases and J dropped 0 bases, with 11 bases sitting between them.

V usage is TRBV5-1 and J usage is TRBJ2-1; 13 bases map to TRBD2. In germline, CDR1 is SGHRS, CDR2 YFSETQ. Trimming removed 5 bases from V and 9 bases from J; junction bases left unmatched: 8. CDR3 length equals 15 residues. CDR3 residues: CASRPGLAGVREQFF. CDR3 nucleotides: TGCGCCAGCAGACCAGGACTAGCGGGAGTTCGTGAGCAGTTCTTC.

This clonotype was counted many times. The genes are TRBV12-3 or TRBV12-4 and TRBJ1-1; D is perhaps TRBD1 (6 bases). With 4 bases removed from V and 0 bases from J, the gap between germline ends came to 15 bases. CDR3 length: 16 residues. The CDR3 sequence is CASSSEGVNVNTEAFF. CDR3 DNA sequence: TGTGCCAGCAGTTCCGAGGGGGTCAATGTGAACACTGAAGCTTTCTTT.

Here the CDR3 reads CASSLGGDSYEQYV. In nucleotides, the CDR3 is TGTGCCAGCAGCTTAGGTGGAGACTCCTACGAGCAGTACGTC. The chain carries TRBV7-9 and TRBJ2-7; D is unresolved. V lost 1 base, J lost 0 bases, and 7 bases lay in between. Per germline, CDR1 SEHNR and CDR2 FQNEAQ (reference sequence). The CDR3 consists of 14 residues.

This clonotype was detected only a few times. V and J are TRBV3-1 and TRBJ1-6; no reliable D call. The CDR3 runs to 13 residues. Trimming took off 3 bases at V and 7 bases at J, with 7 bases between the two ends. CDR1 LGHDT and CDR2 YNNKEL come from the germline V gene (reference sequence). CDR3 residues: CASSHSGNSPLHF. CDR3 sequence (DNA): TGTGCCAGCAGCCACTCCGGGAATTCACCCCTCCACTTT.

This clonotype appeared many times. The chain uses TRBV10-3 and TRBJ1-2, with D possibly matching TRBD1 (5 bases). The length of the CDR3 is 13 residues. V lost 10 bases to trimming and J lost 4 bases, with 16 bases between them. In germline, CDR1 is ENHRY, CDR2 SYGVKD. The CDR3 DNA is TGTGCCACTGGGCAGGGACCGCTCTATGGCTACACCTTC. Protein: CATGQGPLYGYTF.

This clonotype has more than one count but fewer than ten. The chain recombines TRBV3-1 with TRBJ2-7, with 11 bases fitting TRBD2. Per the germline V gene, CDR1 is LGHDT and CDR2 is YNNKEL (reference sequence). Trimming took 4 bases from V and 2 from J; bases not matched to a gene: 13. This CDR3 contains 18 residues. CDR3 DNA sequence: TGTGCCAGCAGCCCCGGGACTAGCGGCCTTCCCCCCCCCTACGAGCAGTACTTC. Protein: CASSPGTSGLPPPYEQYF.

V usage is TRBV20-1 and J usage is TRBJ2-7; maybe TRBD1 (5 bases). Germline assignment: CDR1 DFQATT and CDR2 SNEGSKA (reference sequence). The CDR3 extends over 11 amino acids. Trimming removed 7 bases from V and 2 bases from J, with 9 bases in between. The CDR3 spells CSGSGTYEQYF. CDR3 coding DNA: TGCAGTGGTTCAGGGACCTACGAGCAGTACTTC.

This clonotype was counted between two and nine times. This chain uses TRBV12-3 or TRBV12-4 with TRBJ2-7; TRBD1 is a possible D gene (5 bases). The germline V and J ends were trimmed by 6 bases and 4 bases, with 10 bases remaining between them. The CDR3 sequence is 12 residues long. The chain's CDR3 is CASRRQSYEQYF. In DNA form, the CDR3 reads TGTGCCAGCAGGCGACAGTCGTACGAGCAGTACTTC.

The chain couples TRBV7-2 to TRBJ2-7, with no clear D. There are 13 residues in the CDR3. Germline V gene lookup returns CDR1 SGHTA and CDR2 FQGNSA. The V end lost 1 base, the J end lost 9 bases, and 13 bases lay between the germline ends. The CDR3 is CASSLVGTETQYV. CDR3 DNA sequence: TGTGCCAGCAGCTTAGTGGGTACAGAAACGCAGTACGTC.

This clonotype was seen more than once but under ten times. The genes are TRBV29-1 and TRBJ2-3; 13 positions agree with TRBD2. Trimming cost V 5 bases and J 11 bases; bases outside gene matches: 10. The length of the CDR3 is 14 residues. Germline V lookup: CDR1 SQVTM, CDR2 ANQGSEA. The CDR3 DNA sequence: TGCAGCGTTCCCGCGACTAGCGGGAGGTGGGGGCAGTATTTT. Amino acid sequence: CSVPATSGRWGQYF.

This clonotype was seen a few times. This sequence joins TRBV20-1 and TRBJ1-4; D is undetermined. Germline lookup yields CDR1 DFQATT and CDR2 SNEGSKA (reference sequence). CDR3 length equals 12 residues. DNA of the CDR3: TGCGCCTTGCCTTTGAATAATGAAAAACTGTTTTTT. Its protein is CALPLNNEKLFF.

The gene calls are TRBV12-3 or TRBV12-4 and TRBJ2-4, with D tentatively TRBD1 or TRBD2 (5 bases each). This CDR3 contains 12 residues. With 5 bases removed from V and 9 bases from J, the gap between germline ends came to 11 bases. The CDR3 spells CASSMGPGIQYF. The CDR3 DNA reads TGTGCCAGCAGTATGGGACCGGGCATTCAGTACTTC.

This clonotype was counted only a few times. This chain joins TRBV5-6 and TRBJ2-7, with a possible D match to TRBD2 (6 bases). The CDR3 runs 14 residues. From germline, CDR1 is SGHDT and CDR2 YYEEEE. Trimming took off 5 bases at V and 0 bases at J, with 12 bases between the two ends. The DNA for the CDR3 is TGTGCCAGCAGGAGGAGGGGACTCTCCTACGAGCAGTACGTC. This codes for CASRRRGLSYEQYV.

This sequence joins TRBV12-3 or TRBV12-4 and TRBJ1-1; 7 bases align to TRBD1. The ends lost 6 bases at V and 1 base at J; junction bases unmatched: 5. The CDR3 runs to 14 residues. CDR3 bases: TGTGCCAGCAGGTCGGGACAGCAGAACACTGAAGCTTTCTTT. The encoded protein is CASRSGQQNTEAFF.

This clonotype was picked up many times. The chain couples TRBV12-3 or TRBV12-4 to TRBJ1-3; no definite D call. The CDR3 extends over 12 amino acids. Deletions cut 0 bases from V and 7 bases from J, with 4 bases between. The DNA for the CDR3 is TGTGCCAGCAGTTTAGCGCTGAACACCATATATTTT. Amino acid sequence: CASSLALNTIYF.

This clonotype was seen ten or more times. The CDR3 here is CASSPLAGELFF. The CDR3 DNA sequence: TGTGCCAGCAGTCCACTGGCCGGGGAGCTGTTTTTT. The rearrangement links TRBV12-3 or TRBV12-4 to TRBJ2-2, with unresolved D. The CDR3 consists of 12 residues. With 5 bases removed from V and 6 bases from J, the gap between germline ends came to 7 bases.

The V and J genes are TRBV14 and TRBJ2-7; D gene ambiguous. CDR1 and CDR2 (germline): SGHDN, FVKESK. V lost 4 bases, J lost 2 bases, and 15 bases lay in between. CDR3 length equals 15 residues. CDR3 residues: CASSLGRKNPYEQYF. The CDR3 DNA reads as TGTGCCAGCAGCCTCGGACGAAAGAACCCCTACGAGCAGTACTTC.

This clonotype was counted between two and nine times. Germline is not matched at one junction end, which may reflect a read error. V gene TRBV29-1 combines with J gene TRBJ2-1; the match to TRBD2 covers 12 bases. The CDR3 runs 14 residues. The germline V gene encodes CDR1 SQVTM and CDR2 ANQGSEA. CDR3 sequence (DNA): TGCAGCGTTCTTGGGCTAGCGGGAGGGCCCTCTGGCGACTTC. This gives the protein CSVLGLAGGPSGDF.

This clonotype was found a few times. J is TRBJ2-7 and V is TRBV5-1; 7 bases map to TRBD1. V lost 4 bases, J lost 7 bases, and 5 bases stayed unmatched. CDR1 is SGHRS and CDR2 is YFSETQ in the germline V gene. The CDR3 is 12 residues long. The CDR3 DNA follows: TGCGCCAGCAGCCAGAACAGGGGAGAGCAGTACTTC. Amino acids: CASSQNRGEQYF.

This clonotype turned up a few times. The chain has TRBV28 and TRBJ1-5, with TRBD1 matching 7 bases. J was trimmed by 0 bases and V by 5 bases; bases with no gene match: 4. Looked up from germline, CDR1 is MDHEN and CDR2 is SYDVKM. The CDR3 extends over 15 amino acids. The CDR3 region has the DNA TGTGCCAGCAGTGGGACAGCGATTAGCAATCAGCCCCAGCATTTT. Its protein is CASSGTAISNQPQHF.

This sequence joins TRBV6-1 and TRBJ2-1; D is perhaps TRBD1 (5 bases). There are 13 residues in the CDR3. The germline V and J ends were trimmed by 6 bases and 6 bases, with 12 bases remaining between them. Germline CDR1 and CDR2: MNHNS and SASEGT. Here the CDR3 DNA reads TGTGCCAGCAGGCCAATGCAGGGCAATGAGCAGTTCTTC. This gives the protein CASRPMQGNEQFF.

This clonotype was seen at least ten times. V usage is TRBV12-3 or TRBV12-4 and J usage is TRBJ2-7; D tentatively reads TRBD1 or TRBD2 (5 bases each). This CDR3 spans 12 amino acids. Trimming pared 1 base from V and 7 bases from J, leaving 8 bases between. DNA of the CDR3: TGTGCCAGCAGTTTAGGGGGGTTTGAGCAGTACTTC. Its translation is CASSLGGFEQYF.

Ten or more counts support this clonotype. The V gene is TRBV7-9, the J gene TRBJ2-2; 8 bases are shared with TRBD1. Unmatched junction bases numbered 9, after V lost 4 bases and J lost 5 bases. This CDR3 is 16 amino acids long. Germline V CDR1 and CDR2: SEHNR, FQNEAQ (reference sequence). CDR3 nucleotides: TGTGCCAGCAGCTCCAGGACAGGGAAAAGAACCGGGGAGCTGTTTTTT. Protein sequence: CASSSRTGKRTGELFF. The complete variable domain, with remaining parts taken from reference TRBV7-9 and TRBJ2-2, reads DTGVSQNPRHKITKRGQNVTFRCDPISEHNRLYWYRQTLGQGPEFLTYFQNEAQLEKSRLLSDRFSAERPKGSFSTLEIQRTEQGDSAMYLCASSSRTGKRTGELFFGEGSRLTVL.

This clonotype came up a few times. CDR3 loop: CSAANWGYGYTF. The CDR3 region has the DNA TGCAGTGCCGCCAACTGGGGCTATGGCTACACCTTC. This chain joins TRBV20-1 and TRBJ1-2; D ambiguous. Trimming stripped 6 bases from V and 4 bases from J, with 12 bases between. The CDR3 has 12 amino acids. From germline, CDR1 is DFQATT and CDR2 SNEGSKA (reference sequence).

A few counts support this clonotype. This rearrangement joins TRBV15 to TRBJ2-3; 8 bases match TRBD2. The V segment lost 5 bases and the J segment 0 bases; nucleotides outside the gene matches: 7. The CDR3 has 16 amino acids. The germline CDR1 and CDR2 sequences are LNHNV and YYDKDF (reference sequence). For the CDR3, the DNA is TGTGCCACCAGCGGTACGGGACTAGTGAGCACAGATACGCAGTATTTT. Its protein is CATSGTGLVSTDTQYF.